These 5 T cell receptor beta chains were sequenced from one sample in a study of memory CD8 T cells in hepatitis C reinfection. The sample's time point: late/post reinfection, 12 to 24 weeks after detection. TCR sequencing was done directly ex vivo on sorted cells, without expansion in vitro. Sequencing was performed with immunoSEQ multiplex PCR; in TCRdb, only in-frame clones are kept and a portion is missing. The sample includes just over 45,000 clones, roughly 89% of them seen just once. Sequenced material: naive CD8+ T cells sorted from blood. These receptors were taken from a man younger than 35 with hepatitis C virus infection.

The chain uses TRBV13 and TRBJ2-1, with 9 nucleotides matching TRBD2. J was trimmed by 7 bases and V by 1 base; bases with no gene match: 5. The CDR3 loop spans 15 amino acids. The V gene's germline CDR1 is PRHDT and CDR2 FYEKMQ (reference sequence). The CDR3 protein is CASSLVAGVGNEQFF. The CDR3 DNA follows: TGTGCCAGCAGCTTAGTAGCGGGAGTGGGGAATGAGCAGTTCTTC. The variable domain in full, with the rest retrieved from reference TRBV13 and TRBJ2-1, is AAGVIQSPRHLIKEKRETATLKCYPIPRHDTVYWYQQGPGQDPQFLISFYEKMQSDKGSIPDRFSAQQFSDYHSELNMSSLELGDSALYFCASSLVAGVGNEQFFGPGTRLTVL.

The chain uses TRBV19 and TRBJ1-5; D may be TRBD1 (5 bases). Per the germline V gene, CDR1 is LNHDA and CDR2 is SQIVND (reference sequence). V lost 1 base, J lost 5 bases, and 9 bases lay in between. The CDR3 sequence is 14 residues long. CDR3: CASSIGGGDQPQHF. The CDR3 nucleotides read TGTGCCAGTAGTATAGGGGGAGGGGATCAGCCCCAGCATTTT.

Written as DNA, the CDR3 is TGTGCCAGCAGTGAAGGACCGGGGTACACTGAAGCTTTCTTT. Protein product: CASSEGPGYTEAFF. This chain links TRBV6-1 with TRBJ1-1, with D unclear. V lost 1 base to trimming and J lost 3 bases, with 9 bases between them. This CDR3 is built from 14 residues. Per the germline V gene, CDR1 is MNHNS and CDR2 is SASEGT.

The J gene is TRBJ1-1, the V gene TRBV25-1; tentatively, D is TRBD1 (6 bases). The CDR3 is 14 amino acids. Germline CDR1 reads MGHDK; CDR2 reads SYGVNS. Trimming took 5 bases from V and 1 from J, leaving 11 bases between them. CDR3 amino acids: CASSLTGSNTEAFF. The CDR3 region has the DNA TGTGCCAGCAGTCTGACAGGTTCGAACACTGAAGCTTTCTTT.

This clone was seen a single time. The CDR3 region is CASSLSGRASYEQYF. CDR3 sequence (DNA): TGTGCCAGCAGCCTCAGCGGGAGGGCCTCCTACGAGCAGTACTTC. The V gene is TRBV13, the J gene TRBJ2-7; 10 nucleotides align to TRBD2. In germline, CDR1 is PRHDT, CDR2 FYEKMQ (reference sequence). CDR3 length: 15 residues. The V gene end was trimmed by 5 bases and the J gene end by 0 bases; junction bases not matched to a gene: 4.